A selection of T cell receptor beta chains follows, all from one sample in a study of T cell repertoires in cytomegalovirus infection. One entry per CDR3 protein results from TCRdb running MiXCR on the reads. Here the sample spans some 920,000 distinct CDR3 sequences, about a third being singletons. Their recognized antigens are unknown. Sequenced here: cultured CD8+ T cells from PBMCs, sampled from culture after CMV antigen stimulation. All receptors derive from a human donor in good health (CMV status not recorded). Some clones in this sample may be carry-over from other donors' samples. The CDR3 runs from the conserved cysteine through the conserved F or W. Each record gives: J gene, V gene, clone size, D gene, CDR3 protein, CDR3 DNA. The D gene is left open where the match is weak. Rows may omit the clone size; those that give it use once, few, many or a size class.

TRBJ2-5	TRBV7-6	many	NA	CASSLYADALSTQYF	TGTGCCAGCAGCTTATACGCTGATGCGCTATCGACCCAGTACTTC
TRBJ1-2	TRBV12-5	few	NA	CASGLDHPYGYTF	TGTGCTAGTGGTTTGGACCACCCCTATGGCTACACCTTC
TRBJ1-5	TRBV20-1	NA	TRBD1	CSARDPLRDRGYQPQHF	TGCAGTGCTAGAGACCCACTCCGGGACAGGGGTTATCAGCCCCAGCATTTT
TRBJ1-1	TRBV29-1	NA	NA	CSVVRALGVYTEAFF	TGCAGCGTTGTCCGAGCGTTGGGGGTATACACTGAAGCTTTCTTT
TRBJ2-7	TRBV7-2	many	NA	CASSLTGHRLHEQYF	TGTGCCAGCAGCTTAACGGGGCACCGGCTCCACGAGCAGTACTTC
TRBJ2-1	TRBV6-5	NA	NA	CASRTGTIEPQFF	TGTGCCAGCAGGACAGGGACTATAGAACCGCAGTTCTTC
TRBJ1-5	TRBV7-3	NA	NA	CASSSRVDQPQHF	TGTGCCAGCAGCTCCAGGGTTGATCAGCCCCAGCATTTT
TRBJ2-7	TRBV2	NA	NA	CASGGTRVAYF	TGTGCCAGCGGAGGGACCCGAGTTGCGTACTTC
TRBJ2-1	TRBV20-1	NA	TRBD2	CSASSLGRLAAGDEQFF	TGCAGTGCGAGTAGTCTGGGGCGACTAGCGGCGGGAGATGAGCAGTTCTTC
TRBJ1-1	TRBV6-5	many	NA	CASSYDRLNTEAFF	TGTGCCAGCAGTTACGACCGCCTAAACACTGAAGCTTTCTTT
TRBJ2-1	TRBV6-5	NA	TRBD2	CASSSGLAGHPYNEQFF	TGTGCCAGCAGTTCTGGACTAGCGGGACATCCCTACAATGAGCAGTTCTTC
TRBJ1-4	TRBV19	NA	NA	CASSIDYGDPNEKLFF	TGTGCCAGTAGTATAGACTACGGTGACCCTAATGAAAAACTGTTTTTT
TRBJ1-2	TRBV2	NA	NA	CASSLTGGGSYGYTF	TGTGCCAGCAGCCTAACCGGCGGCGGGAGCTATGGCTACACCTTC
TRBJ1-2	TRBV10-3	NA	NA	CAISEGQRTYGYTF	TGTGCCATCAGTGAGGGGCAGAGAACTTATGGCTACACCTTC
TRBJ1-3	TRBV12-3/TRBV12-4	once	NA	CASGTIYF	TGTGCCAGCGGCACCATATATTTT
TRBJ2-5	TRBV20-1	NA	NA	CSALVGETPFETQYF	TGCAGTGCGTTGGTTGGGGAGACTCCCTTTGAGACCCAGTACTTC
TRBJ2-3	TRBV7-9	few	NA	CASSLVPRDTFTDTQYF	TGTGCCAGCAGCTTAGTACCCCGGGACACCTTCACAGATACGCAGTATTTT
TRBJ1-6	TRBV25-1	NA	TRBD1	CASSAPGQTYNSPLHF	TGTGCCAGCAGTGCCCCGGGACAGACCTATAATTCACCCCTCCACTTT
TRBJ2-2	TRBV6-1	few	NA	CASTAPGHEVGELFF	TGTGCCAGCACCGCCCCGGGACATGAGGTCGGGGAGCTGTTTTTT
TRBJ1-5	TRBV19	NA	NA	CASSSRGSGPQHF	TGTGCCAGTAGTTCAAGGGGGTCCGGGCCCCAGCATTTT
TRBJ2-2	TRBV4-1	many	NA	CASSRVPGELFF	TGCGCCAGCAGCCGAGTACCCGGGGAGCTGTTTTTT
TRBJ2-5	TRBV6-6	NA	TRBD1	CASSYRQYWTGFGYQETQYF	TGTGCCAGCAGTTACCGACAATACTGGACAGGGTTCGGGTACCAAGAGACCCAGTACTTC
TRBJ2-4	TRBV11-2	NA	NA	CASSLESVRSKNIQYF	TGTGCCAGCAGCTTAGAATCGGTCCGGTCCAAAAACATTCAGTACTTC
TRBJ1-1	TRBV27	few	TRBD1	CASRPGQGWSEAFF	TGTGCCAGCAGACCGGGACAGGGGTGGTCTGAAGCTTTCTTT
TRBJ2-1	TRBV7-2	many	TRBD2	CASSLVAGGSSYNEQFF	TGTGCCAGCAGCTTAGTAGCGGGGGGGAGCTCCTACAATGAGCAGTTCTTC
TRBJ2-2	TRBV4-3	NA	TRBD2	CASSQDPYGGANTGELFF	TGCGCCAGCAGCCAAGATCCTTACGGGGGGGCGAACACCGGGGAGCTGTTTTTT
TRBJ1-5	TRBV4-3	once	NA	CASSQDSWQPQHF	TGCGCCAGCAGCCAAGATAGTTGGCAGCCCCAGCATTTT
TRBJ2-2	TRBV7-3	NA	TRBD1	CASSSAGGSGGELFF	TGTGCCAGCAGCTCGGCAGGGGGAAGTGGCGGGGAGCTGTTTTTT